These T cell receptor beta chains were read from a single sample in a study of T cells after posttransplantation cyclophosphamide. Only in-frame clones appear in the TCRdb table, and some are missing; sequencing was by immunoSEQ multiplex PCR. The sample has some 33,000 clones; 91% are singletons. Sample: naive CD4+ T cells sorted from blood. Receptor source: a man aged 25 to 40 in good health and a related stem cell transplant donor. The CDR3 runs from the conserved cysteine through the conserved F or W. D genes are given only for firm matches. Only some rows state a clone size, as once, few, many or a class for expanded clones.

len: 16; j_gene: TRBJ2-1; abundance: .; v_gene: TRBV7-9; d_gene: TRBD2; CDR3nt: TGTGCCAGCAGCTTTTTGGGACTAGAAATAACTAATGAGCAGTTCTTC; CDR3aa: CASSFLGLEITNEQFF
len: 13; j_gene: TRBJ1-6; abundance: .; v_gene: TRBV6-4; d_gene: .; CDR3nt: TGTGCCAGCAGCAGCTCCTATAATTCACCCCTCCACTTT; CDR3aa: CASSSSYNSPLHF
len: 13; j_gene: TRBJ1-1; abundance: .; v_gene: TRBV4-3; d_gene: .; CDR3nt: TGCGCCAGCAGCCAAGACCCAGGGTGGCAAGCTTTCTTT; CDR3aa: CASSQDPGWQAFF
len: 14; j_gene: TRBJ2-7; abundance: once; v_gene: TRBV11-3; d_gene: TRBD1; CDR3nt: TGTGCCAGCAGCCTTGGGACAGCCTCCTACGAGCAGTACTTC; CDR3aa: CASSLGTASYEQYF
len: 18; j_gene: TRBJ2-2; abundance: .; v_gene: TRBV5-1; d_gene: .; CDR3nt: TGCGCCAGCCGAGCGATCTTAAGCGGACGCGCGAACACCGGGGAGCTGTTTTTT; CDR3aa: CASRAILSGRANTGELFF
len: 19; j_gene: TRBJ2-5; abundance: once; v_gene: TRBV5-1; d_gene: TRBD2; CDR3nt: TGCGCCAGCAGCTTGGCTAGCGGGGGGCCGTCGGGCCAAAAAGAGACCCAGTACTTC; CDR3aa: CASSLASGGPSGQKETQYF
len: 14; j_gene: TRBJ1-1; abundance: .; v_gene: TRBV19; d_gene: TRBD1; CDR3nt: TGTGCCAGTAGCCGGACAGGGGAAAACACTGAAGCTTTCTTT; CDR3aa: CASSRTGENTEAFF
len: 15; j_gene: TRBJ2-1; abundance: .; v_gene: TRBV5-4; d_gene: TRBD1; CDR3nt: TGTGCCAGCAGCCTACGGACAGGGGGCTCTGGTGAGCAGTTCTTC; CDR3aa: CASSLRTGGSGEQFF
len: 16; j_gene: TRBJ2-7; abundance: .; v_gene: TRBV2; d_gene: .; CDR3nt: TGTGCCAGCAGTGAAGGATTAGGCAGGTCCTCCTACGAGCAGTACTTC; CDR3aa: CASSEGLGRSSYEQYF
len: 16; j_gene: TRBJ2-1; abundance: .; v_gene: TRBV4-1; d_gene: TRBD1; CDR3nt: TGCGCCAGCAGACTTACGTTACGGGGACAGGGCAATGAGCAGTTCTTC; CDR3aa: CASRLTLRGQGNEQFF
len: 15; j_gene: TRBJ1-4; abundance: .; v_gene: TRBV25-1; d_gene: TRBD1; CDR3nt: TGTGCCAGCAGTTGGCCGACAGGGGGGCATGAAAAACTGTTTTTT; CDR3aa: CASSWPTGGHEKLFF
len: 18; j_gene: TRBJ1-1; abundance: .; v_gene: TRBV9; d_gene: TRBD1; CDR3nt: TGTGCCAGCAGCGTAGATCCCGGGACAGGGGGAGGGGGATTTAGGGGAATTTTT; CDR3aa: CASSVDPGTGGGGFRGIF